The rows below give T cell receptor beta chains drawn from one sample of a study of blood T cell repertoires in COVID-19. The table came from immunoSEQ multiplex PCR; TCRdb's copy has only in-frame clones and leaves some out. Found here are tens of thousands of clones, around nine tenths of them singletons; the top ten hold about 9%. Sequenced input: peripheral blood. The origin of the receptors is a human donor in a cohort sampled during active COVID-19. Each CDR3 is given with its conserved first and last residue. The D gene is left open where the match is weak. Clone size is given for some rows only: seen once, a few or many times, or a class if the clone is expanded.

J gene | clone size | V gene | D gene | CDR3 protein | CDR3 DNA
TRBJ2-7 | NA | TRBV20-1 | NA | CSARAGYEQYF | TGCAGTGCTAGAGCAGGGTACGAGCAGTACTTC
TRBJ2-7 | once | TRBV15 | TRBD1 | CATSSPSGTGSFEQYF | TGTGCCACCAGCAGTCCCTCCGGGACAGGGAGCTTCGAGCAGTACTTC
TRBJ2-2 | NA | TRBV2 | NA | CASSGREATGELFF | TGTGCCAGCAGTGGCAGGGAGGCCACCGGGGAGCTGTTTTTT
TRBJ2-3 | NA | TRBV7-9 | NA | CATGLSTDTQYF | TGTGCCACGGGACTTAGCACAGATACGCAGTATTTT
TRBJ1-5 | NA | TRBV3-1/TRBV3-2 | NA | CASSISNQPQHF | TGTGCCAGCTCCATCAGCAATCAGCCCCAGCATTTT
TRBJ2-7 | NA | TRBV27 | NA | CASSLSLRGYEQYF | TGTGCCAGCAGTTTATCGCTCAGGGGCTACGAGCAGTACTTC
TRBJ2-5 | NA | TRBV5-1 | NA | CASSLGQAYQETQYF | TGCGCCAGCAGCTTGGGACAGGCGTACCAAGAGACCCAGTACTTC
TRBJ2-1 | NA | TRBV29-1 | TRBD2 | CSVDGTNYNEQFF | TGCAGCGTTGATGGGACTAACTACAATGAGCAGTTCTTC
TRBJ1-1 | NA | TRBV25-1 | NA | CASSNNMNTEAFF | TGTGCCAGCAGTAACAACATGAACACTGAAGCTTTCTTT
TRBJ2-2 | NA | TRBV28 | TRBD2 | CASSLGSGRAAGELFF | TGTGCCAGCAGTTTAGGTAGCGGGAGGGCCGCCGGGGAGCTGTTTTTT
TRBJ2-3 | once | TRBV28 | NA | CASSALARTDTQYF | TGTGCCAGCAGTGCCCTAGCGCGCACAGATACGCAGTATTTT
TRBJ2-5 | NA | TRBV10-3 | NA | CAIWGPRSQETQYF | TGTGCCATCTGGGGGCCCAGGAGCCAAGAGACCCAGTACTTC
TRBJ2-1 | NA | TRBV13 | NA | CASSFRREGNEQFF | TGTGCCAGCAGCTTTAGGCGGGAAGGGAATGAGCAGTTCTTC
TRBJ2-4 | NA | TRBV5-1 | TRBD1 | CASSLVGTGGTLHIQYF | TGCGCCAGCAGCTTGGTAGGGACAGGGGGTACCTTGCACATTCAGTACTTC
TRBJ2-1 | NA | TRBV7-9 | TRBD1 | CASSYGTGNEQFF | TGTGCCAGCAGCTACGGGACAGGGAATGAGCAGTTCTTC
TRBJ1-5 | NA | TRBV18 | NA | CASSPSGSNQPQHF | TGTGCCAGCTCACCATCGGGGAGCAATCAGCCCCAGCATTTT
TRBJ2-7 | NA | TRBV10-3 | TRBD1 | CAISESRFEGQGAYEQYF | TGTGCCATCAGTGAGTCCCGCTTCGAAGGACAGGGGGCATACGAGCAGTACTTC
TRBJ2-3 | NA | TRBV19 | TRBD1 | CASSIRDRYLDTQYF | TGTGCCAGTAGTATCCGGGACAGGTATTTGGATACGCAGTATTTT
TRBJ2-1 | NA | TRBV27 | NA | CASAGWQDNEQFF | TGTGCCAGCGCGGGATGGCAGGACAATGAGCAGTTCTTC
TRBJ2-7 | NA | TRBV7-2 | TRBD1 | CASSLVGQGAYEQYF | TGTGCCAGCAGCTTAGTAGGACAGGGGGCTTACGAGCAGTACTTC
TRBJ2-1 | NA | TRBV19 | TRBD2 | CASSSGTINEQFF | TGTGCCAGTAGTAGCGGGACTATCAATGAGCAGTTCTTC
TRBJ2-7 | NA | TRBV30 | NA | CAWNQPGGIKDEQYF | TGTGCCTGGAATCAGCCTGGCGGGATAAAGGACGAGCAGTACTTC
TRBJ2-5 | NA | TRBV11-3 | TRBD2 | CALAGGPGGETQYF | TGTGCCCTAGCGGGAGGCCCGGGGGGAGAGACCCAGTACTTC
TRBJ2-1 | NA | TRBV6-4 | NA | CASSDSLKPYSEQFF | TGTGCCAGCAGTGACTCGCTTAAACCCTACAGTGAGCAGTTCTTC
TRBJ2-7 | NA | TRBV29-1 | TRBD1 | CSVAWDRKPGEQYF | TGCAGCGTCGCCTGGGACAGAAAGCCTGGCGAGCAGTACTTC
TRBJ2-3 | few | TRBV18 | NA | CASSPRDSISTDTQYF | TGTGCCAGCTCACCACGCGACAGCATCAGCACAGATACGCAGTATTTT
TRBJ2-1 | NA | TRBV9 | NA | CASSVGGHPSYNEQFF | TGTGCCAGCAGCGTAGGGGGACACCCCTCCTACAATGAGCAGTTCTTC
TRBJ2-2 | NA | TRBV7-2 | TRBD2 | CASSLVSGGTGELFF | TGTGCCAGCAGCTTAGTGAGCGGGGGCACCGGGGAGCTGTTTTTT
TRBJ2-3 | NA | TRBV6-5 | NA | CASSSVADTQYF | TGTGCCAGCAGCTCAGTTGCAGATACGCAGTATTTT
TRBJ2-4 | NA | TRBV5-1 | NA | CASSLIGGALAKNIQYF | TGCGCCAGCAGCTTGATAGGGGGGGCCCTAGCCAAAAACATTCAGTACTTC
TRBJ1-1 | NA | TRBV14 | NA | CASSQVSGEGHTEAFF | TGTGCCAGCAGCCAAGTATCCGGGGAAGGCCACACTGAAGCTTTCTTT
TRBJ1-2 | NA | TRBV6-2/TRBV6-3 | NA | CASSYVAVTYGYTF | TGTGCCAGCAGTTACGTTGCAGTCACCTATGGCTACACCTTC
TRBJ2-3 | NA | TRBV27 | NA | CASSFRGGTDTQYF | TGTGCCAGCAGTTTCAGGGGGGGCACAGATACGCAGTATTTT
TRBJ1-6 | few | TRBV15 | NA | CATSRIRDTYNSPLHF | TGTGCCACCAGCAGAATCAGGGACACCTATAATTCACCCCTCCACTTT
TRBJ2-5 | NA | TRBV2 | NA | CATTTGPQETQYF | TGTGCCACCACAACAGGGCCTCAAGAGACCCAGTACTTC
TRBJ1-1 | NA | TRBV4-1 | TRBD1 | CASSLSGGRQGHTNTEAFF | TGCGCCAGCAGCCTCTCAGGAGGGAGACAGGGCCATACTAACACTGAAGCTTTCTTT
TRBJ1-1 | NA | TRBV5-8 | TRBD1 | CASSHGTGMNTEAFF | TGTGCCAGCAGCCACGGGACAGGCATGAACACTGAAGCTTTCTTT
TRBJ1-5 | NA | TRBV6-2/TRBV6-3 | NA | CASSYGQPYSNQPQHF | TGTGCCAGCAGTTACGGGCAGCCCTATAGCAATCAGCCCCAGCATTTT
TRBJ2-7 | NA | TRBV9 | NA | CASSVVGSSYEQYF | TGTGCCAGCAGCGTAGTCGGGAGCTCCTACGAGCAGTACTTC
TRBJ1-1 | NA | TRBV6-2/TRBV6-3 | TRBD1 | CASSWTGGLAEAFF | TGTGCCAGCAGTTGGACAGGGGGTTTGGCTGAAGCTTTCTTT
TRBJ2-3 | NA | TRBV19 | TRBD2 | CASRETGTSGGNTQYF | TGTGCCAGTAGGGAAACCGGGACTAGCGGAGGGAATACGCAGTATTTT